This T cell receptor beta chain was identified during a study of Ad26.COV2.S vaccination and SARS-CoV-2 variants (dated by TCRdb to the early 2020s). With respect to the entire study: Donors in the vaccine arm were drawn from COV1001, a multicentre, randomized, double-blind, placebo-controlled phase I-IIa trial testing Ad26.COV2.S in healthy adults. Trial participants were randomized into five groups of five: low-dose or high-dose Ad26.COV2.S given once or twice, or placebo on both occasions. A total of roughly 30 samples were included in the TCR-sequenced set, comprising roughly 19 Ad26.COV2.S vaccine recipients, 5 placebo recipients and 8 SARS-CoV-2 convalescent individuals. Blinding of investigators to trial group allocation was maintained during experiments and outcome assessment. Ad26.COV2.S was given intramuscularly at 5x10^10 or 1x10^11 viral particles, as a single shot or as two shots 56 days apart. TCRbeta repertoire sequencing was used to assess the specificity and breadth of SARS-CoV-2-reactive T cell receptors after Ad26.COV2.S vaccination.

The immunoSEQ Assay was used to sequence TCRbeta CDR3 regions. After extraction, genomic DNA underwent amplification by bias-controlled multiplex PCR, followed by high-throughput sequencing. From the authors' description of their analysis: To quantify the absolute abundance of each unique TCRbeta CDR3 region, sequences were collapsed and filtered. Usable DNA was measured by amplifying reference genes present in all nucleated cells, and TCRbeta template counts were normalized to that usable DNA to estimate T cell fraction. Repertoire TCRs were annotated as SARS-CoV-2-specific by exact matching of V gene, CDR3 amino acid sequence and J gene to a known reactive TCR set. The reference SARS-CoV-2 TCR set came from MIRA and was filtered for enrichment in COVID-19-positive ImmuneCODE repertoires, removing public or cross-reactive TCRs. Using the MIRA antigens, annotated TCRs were further analysed by specific ORF or by position within an ORF. Depth was the summed frequency of annotated unique rearrangements, while breadth was defined as annotated unique rearrangements over total unique productive rearrangements. TCR breadth was compared between groups using two-sided Wilcoxon rank-sum tests. As stored in TCRdb, this immuneACCESS dataset retains in-frame rearrangements with V and J assigned. A fraction of the clones does not appear; measured against another copy, unresolved V genes explain less than half of the discrepancy, and the remainder lacks a known reason. The D gene and trimming were derived from the DNA, and the V and J assignments and clone size from that table. This sample comprises 500,000 or so clones, around 90% of them detected only once. Roughly 12% of the sample belongs to the ten largest clones.

The count of this clone is one. Its antigen is currently not known. No much larger clone exists at a distance of one base, and base qualities are not known. What this sample's treatment or condition label stands for: 15 to 20 received Ad26.COV2.S at low or high dose, single or two shots; about five received placebo; per-sample allocation not given. Repertoires of vaccine and placebo recipients were sequenced from samples taken on day 63 after the first injection. Between 29 July and 7 August 2020, Cohort 1b enrolled 25 adults aged 18-55 years at one site in Boston, USA. Ad26.COV2.S was a replication-incompetent adenovirus type 26 vector that expressed a prefusion-stabilized SARS-CoV-2 spike protein derived from the original Wuhan strain. The paper as a whole reports these results and caveats: The study lacked the statistical power to compare responses across vaccine doses or regimens. Non-spike TCR breadth was comparable between vaccine and placebo recipients, consistent with the vaccine containing only spike. After vaccination, substantial breadth of spike-specific CD8+ and CD4+ T cell responses was reported. Higher spike-specific TCR breadth was observed in Ad26.COV2.S recipients than in placebo recipients (P = 0.0014). The authors noted that total T cell responses may have been underestimated by the TCR breadth and depth analyses.

The CDR3 contains 18 residues, cysteine and phenylalanine counted. Just CDR3 DNA is preserved here, 54 bases in frame from base 1. Per the germline V gene (reference sequence), SEHNR is the CDR1 and FQNEAQ is the CDR2. Trimmed from V: 6 bases; trimmed from J: 2 bases; junction bases lacking a gene match: 14. The sequence was collected from a person between 18 and 65 years old who received the Ad26.COV2.S COVID-19 vaccine or a placebo. The sequences come from peripheral blood, collected in a trial of Ad26.COV2.S vaccine versus placebo. The sequence links TRBV7-9 to TRBJ1-5; 9 bases in the junction line up with TRBD1. The nucleotides read TGTGCCAGCAGTTCTGACAGGGGGGTTCTGTCGGGCAATCAGCCCCAGCATTTT. This translates into CASSSDRGVLSGNQPQHF.